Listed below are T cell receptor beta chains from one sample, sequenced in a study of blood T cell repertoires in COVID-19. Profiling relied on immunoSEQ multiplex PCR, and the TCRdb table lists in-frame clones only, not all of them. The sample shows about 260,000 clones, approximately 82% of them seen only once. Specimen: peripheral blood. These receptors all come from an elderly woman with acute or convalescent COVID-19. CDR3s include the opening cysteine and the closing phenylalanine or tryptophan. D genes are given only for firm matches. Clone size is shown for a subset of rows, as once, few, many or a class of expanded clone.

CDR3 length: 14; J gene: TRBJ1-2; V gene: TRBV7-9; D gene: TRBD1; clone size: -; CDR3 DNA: TGTGCCAGCAGCTGGGGACAGGGTCCCTATGGCTACACCTTC; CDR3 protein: CASSWGQGPYGYTF
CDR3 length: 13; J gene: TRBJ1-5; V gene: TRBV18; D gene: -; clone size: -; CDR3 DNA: TGTGCCAGCTCACCAGACAGGAATCAGCCCCAGCATTTT; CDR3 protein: CASSPDRNQPQHF
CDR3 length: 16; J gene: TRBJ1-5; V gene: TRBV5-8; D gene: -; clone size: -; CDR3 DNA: TGTGCCAGCAGCTTGGAGCGGGGGCGAGGGGGTCAGCCCCAGCATTTT; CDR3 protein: CASSLERGRGGQPQHF
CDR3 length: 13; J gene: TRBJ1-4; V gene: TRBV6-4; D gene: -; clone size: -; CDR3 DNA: TGTGCCAGCACCGCAGGCCAACATGAAAAACTGTTTTTT; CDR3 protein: CASTAGQHEKLFF
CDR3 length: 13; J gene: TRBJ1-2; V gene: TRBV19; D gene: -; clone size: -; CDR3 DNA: TGTGCCACCACTGACAGTGCCCTCTTTAGCTACACCTTC; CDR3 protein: CATTDSALFSYTF
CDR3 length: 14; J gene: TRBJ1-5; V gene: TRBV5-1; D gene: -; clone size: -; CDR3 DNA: TGCGCCAGCAGCCCGATGGGGGGTAATCAGCCCCAGCATTTT; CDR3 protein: CASSPMGGNQPQHF
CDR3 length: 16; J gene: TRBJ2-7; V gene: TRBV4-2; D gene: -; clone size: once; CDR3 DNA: TGTGCCAGCAGCCAAGCGGGGTCTAGCGTAGCCTACGAGCAGTACTTC; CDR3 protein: CASSQAGSSVAYEQYF
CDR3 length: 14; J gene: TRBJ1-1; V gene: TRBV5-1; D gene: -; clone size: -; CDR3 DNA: TGCGCCAGCAGCTTGGTCGCGGGGGGCACTGAAGCTTTCTTT; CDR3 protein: CASSLVAGGTEAFF
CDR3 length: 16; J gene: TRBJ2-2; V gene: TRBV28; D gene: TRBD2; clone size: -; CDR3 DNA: TGTGCCAGCAGAAACATAGCGGGGTCCCCCACCGGGGAGCTGTTTTTT; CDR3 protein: CASRNIAGSPTGELFF
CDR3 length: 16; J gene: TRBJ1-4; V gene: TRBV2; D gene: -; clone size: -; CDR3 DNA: TGTGCCAGCAGTACCCTTGGCGGGACCGGCAGTGAAAAACTGTTTTTT; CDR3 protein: CASSTLGGTGSEKLFF
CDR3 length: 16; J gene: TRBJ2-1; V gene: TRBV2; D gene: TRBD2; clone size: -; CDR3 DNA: TGTGCCAGCAGTCAGGGACTAGCGGGAGGTTTGAATGAGCAGTTCTTC; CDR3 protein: CASSQGLAGGLNEQFF
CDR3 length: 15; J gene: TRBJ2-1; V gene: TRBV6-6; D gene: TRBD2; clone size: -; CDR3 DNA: TGTGCCAGCAGTGCCCTTAGCGGGGGCTACAATGAGCAGTTCTTC; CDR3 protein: CASSALSGGYNEQFF
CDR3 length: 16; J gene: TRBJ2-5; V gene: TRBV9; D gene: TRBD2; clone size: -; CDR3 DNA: TGTGCCAGCAGCCCCGTTGGGGGGGATCCGGGGGAGACCCAGTACTTC; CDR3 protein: CASSPVGGDPGETQYF
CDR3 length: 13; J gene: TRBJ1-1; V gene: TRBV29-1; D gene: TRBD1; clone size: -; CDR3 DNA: TGCAGCGTTGGGGGGACAGGGGGCGAGTTGGCTTTCTTT; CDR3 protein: CSVGGTGGELAFF
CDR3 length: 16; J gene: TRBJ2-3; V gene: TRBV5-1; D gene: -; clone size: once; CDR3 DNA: TGCGCCAGCAGCAGACAAACAGGGTTAGGTACAGATACGCAGTATTTT; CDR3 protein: CASSRQTGLGTDTQYF
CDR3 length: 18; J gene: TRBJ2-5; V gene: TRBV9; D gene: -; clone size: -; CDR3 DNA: TGTGCCAGCAGCGTAGGATCGGCAGGGGCGAAATGGGGAGAGACCCAGTACTTC; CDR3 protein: CASSVGSAGAKWGETQYF
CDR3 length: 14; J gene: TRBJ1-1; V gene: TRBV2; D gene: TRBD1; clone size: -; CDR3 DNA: TGTGCCAGCAGTGGACAGGGGAAGAATACTGAAGCTTTCTTT; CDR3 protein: CASSGQGKNTEAFF
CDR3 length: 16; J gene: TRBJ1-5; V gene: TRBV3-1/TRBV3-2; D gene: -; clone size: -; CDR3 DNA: TGTGCCAGCAGCCAAGAAGGGGCCGGTGGGAATCAGCCCCAGCATTTT; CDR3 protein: CASSQEGAGGNQPQHF
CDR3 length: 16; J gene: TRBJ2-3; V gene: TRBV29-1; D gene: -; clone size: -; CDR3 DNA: TGCAGCGTCGACACTCCTACATCGGGAGAGACAGATACGCAGTATTTT; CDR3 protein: CSVDTPTSGETDTQYF
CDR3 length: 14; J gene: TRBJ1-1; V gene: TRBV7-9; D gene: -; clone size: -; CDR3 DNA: TGTGCCAGCAGGATCCCGACAGGAAACACTGAAGCTTTCTTT; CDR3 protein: CASRIPTGNTEAFF
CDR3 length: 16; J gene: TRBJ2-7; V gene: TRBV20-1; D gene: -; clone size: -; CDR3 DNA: TGCAGTGCTAGTCACCACGACAGGATACAGTCGTCCGAGCAGTACTTC; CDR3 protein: CSASHHDRIQSSEQYF
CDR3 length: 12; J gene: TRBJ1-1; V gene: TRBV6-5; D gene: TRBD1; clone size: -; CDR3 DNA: TGTGCCAGCAGCCGACAGGGGACTGAAGCTTTCTTT; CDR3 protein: CASSRQGTEAFF
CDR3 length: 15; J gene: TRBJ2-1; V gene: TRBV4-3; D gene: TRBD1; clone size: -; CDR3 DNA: TGCGCCAGCAGCCAAGCCGGGACAGGGCTCGATGAGCAGTTCTTC; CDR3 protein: CASSQAGTGLDEQFF
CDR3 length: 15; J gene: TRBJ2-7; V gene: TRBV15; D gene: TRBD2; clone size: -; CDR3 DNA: TGTGCCACCAGCAGAGGGACTAGCGGGAACTGGGAGCAGTACTTC; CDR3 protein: CATSRGTSGNWEQYF
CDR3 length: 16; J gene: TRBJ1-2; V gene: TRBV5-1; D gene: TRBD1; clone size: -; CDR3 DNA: TGCGCCAGCAGGGACCTTCCGGGACAGGGTTACTATGGCTACACCTTC; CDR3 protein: CASRDLPGQGYYGYTF
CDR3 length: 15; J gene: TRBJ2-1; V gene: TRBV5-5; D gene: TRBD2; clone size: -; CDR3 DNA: TGTGCCAGCAGCTTGTTGACTAGCGGGAGTAGTGAGCAGTTCTTC; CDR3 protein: CASSLLTSGSSEQFF
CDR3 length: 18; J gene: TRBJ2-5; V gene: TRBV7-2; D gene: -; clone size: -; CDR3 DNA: TGTGCCAGCAGCTTAGTGCTTAGCGGCACTCTGGTCCAAGAGACCCAGTACTTC; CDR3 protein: CASSLVLSGTLVQETQYF
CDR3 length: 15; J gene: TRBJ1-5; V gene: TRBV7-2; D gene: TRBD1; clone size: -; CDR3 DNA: TGTGCCAGCAGCTTAACGCCACAGGGGACCCAGCCCCAGCATTTT; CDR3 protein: CASSLTPQGTQPQHF